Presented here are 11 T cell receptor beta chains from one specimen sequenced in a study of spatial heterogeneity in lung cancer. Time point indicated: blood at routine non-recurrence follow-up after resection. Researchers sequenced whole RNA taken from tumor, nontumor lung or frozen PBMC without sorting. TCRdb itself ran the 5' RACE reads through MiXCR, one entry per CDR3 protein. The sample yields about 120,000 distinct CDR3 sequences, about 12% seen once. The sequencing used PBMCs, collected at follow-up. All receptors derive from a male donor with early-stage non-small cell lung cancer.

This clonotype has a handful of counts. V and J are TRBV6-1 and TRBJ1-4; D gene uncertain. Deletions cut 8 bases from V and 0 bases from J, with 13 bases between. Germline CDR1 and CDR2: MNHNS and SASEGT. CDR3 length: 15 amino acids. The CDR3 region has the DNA TGTGCCAGCGTGGACCCGACGGCAACTAATGAAAAACTGTTTTTT. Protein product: CASVDPTATNEKLFF.

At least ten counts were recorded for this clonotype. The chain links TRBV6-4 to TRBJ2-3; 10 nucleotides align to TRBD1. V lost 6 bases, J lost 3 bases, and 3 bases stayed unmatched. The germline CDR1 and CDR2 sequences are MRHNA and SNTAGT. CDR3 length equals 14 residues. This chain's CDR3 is CASRRDRGTDTQYF. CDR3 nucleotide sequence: TGTGCCAGCAGGCGGGACAGGGGAACAGATACGCAGTATTTT.

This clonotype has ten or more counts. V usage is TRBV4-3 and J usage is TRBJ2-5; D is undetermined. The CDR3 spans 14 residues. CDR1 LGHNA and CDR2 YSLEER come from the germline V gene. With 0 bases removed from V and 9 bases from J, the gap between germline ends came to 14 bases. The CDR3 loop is CASSQDLVGMAQYF. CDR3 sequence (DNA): TGCGCCAGCAGCCAAGATCTGGTGGGCATGGCCCAGTACTTC.

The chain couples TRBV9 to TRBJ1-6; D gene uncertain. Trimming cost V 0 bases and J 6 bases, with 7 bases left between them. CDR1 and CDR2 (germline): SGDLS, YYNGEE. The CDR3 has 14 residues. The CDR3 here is CASSVEPTNSPLHF. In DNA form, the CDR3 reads TGTGCCAGCAGCGTAGAACCCACTAATTCACCCCTCCACTTT.

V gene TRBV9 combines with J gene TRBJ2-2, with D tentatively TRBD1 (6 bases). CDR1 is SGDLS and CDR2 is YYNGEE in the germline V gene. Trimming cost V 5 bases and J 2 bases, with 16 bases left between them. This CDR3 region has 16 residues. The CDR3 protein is CASSPNSGQNTGELFF. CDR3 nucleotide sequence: TGTGCCAGCAGTCCTAATTCGGGACAAAACACCGGGGAGCTGTTTTTT. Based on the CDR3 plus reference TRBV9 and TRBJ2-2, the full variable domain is DSGVTQTPKHLITATGQRVTLRCSPRSGDLSVYWYQQSLDQGLQFLIQYYNGEERAKGNILERFSAQQFPDLHSELNLSSLELGDSALYFCASSPNSGQNTGELFFGEGSRLTVL.

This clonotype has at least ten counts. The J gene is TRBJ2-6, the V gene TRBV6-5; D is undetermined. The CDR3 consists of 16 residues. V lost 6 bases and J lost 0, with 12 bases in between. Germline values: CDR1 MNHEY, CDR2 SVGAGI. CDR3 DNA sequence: TGTGCCAGCAGGTCAGGTCGCAGCTCTGGGGCCAACGTCCTGACTTTC. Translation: CASRSGRSSGANVLTF.

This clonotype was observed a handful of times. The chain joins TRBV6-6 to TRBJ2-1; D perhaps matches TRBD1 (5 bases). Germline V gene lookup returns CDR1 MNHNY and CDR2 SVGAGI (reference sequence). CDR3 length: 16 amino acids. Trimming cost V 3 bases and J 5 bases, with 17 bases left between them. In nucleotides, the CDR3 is TGTGCCAGCAGTTATAGCCCGGAGACAGTGAACAATGAGCAGTTCTTC. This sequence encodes CASSYSPETVNNEQFF.

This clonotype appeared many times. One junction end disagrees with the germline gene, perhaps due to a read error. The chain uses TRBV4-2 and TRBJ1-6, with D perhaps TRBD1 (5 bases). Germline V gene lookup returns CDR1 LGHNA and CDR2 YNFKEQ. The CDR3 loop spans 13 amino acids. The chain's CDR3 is CASSQGAREQVTF. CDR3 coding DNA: TGTGCCAGCAGCCAAGGGGCGCGTGAACAGGTGACTTTT.

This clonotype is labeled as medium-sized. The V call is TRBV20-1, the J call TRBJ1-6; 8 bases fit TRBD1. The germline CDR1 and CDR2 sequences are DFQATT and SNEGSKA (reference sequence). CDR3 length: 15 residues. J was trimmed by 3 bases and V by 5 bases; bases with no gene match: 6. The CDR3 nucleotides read TGCAGTGCTCTACAGGGGGGACACTATAATTCACCCCTCCACTTT. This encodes CSALQGGHYNSPLHF.

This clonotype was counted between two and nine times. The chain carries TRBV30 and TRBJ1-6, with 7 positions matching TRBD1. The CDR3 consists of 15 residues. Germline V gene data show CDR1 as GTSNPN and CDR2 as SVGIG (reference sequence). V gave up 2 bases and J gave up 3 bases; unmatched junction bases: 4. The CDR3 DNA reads TGTGCCTGGAGTCCCGGGACAGTCTATAATTCACCCCTCCACTTT. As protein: CAWSPGTVYNSPLHF.

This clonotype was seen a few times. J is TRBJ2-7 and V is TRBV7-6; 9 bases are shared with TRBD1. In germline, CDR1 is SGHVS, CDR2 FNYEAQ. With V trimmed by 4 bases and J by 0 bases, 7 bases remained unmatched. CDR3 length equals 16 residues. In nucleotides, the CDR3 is TGTGCCAGCAGCTCCGCGGGGGACAGGGCCTCCTACGAGCAGTACTTC. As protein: CASSSAGDRASYEQYF.